These 2 T cell receptor beta chains came from one sample sequenced in a study of tumor and adjacent non-tumor tissue in lung cancer. This sample's RNA came from whole unsorted tissue. Distant lung tissue was collected more than 3 cm away from the tumor edge. A modified ARM-PCR protocol with three rounds of nested PCR amplified TCRbeta. TCRdb analysed the multiplex PCR reads with MiXCR anew, one entry per CDR3 protein. The data show some 68,000 distinct CDR3 sequences, 65% to 80% seen once. Material: distant non-tumor lung tissue. The origin of the receptors is a man between 60 and 75 years old with non-small cell lung cancer.

Details on this clonotype: At one boundary the junction diverges from the germline segment, which might be a read error. CDR3 nucleotide sequence: TGTGACAGCAGCCCGACTAGCGGGAGAGGAAGCACAGATATGCAGTATTTT. It yields the protein CDSSPTSGRGSTDMQYF. V and J are TRBV28 and TRBJ2-3; the match to TRBD2 covers 12 bases. The CDR3 consists of 17 residues. Germline V gene lookup returns CDR1 MDHEN and CDR2 SYDVKM.

Turning to this clonotype: Since no conserved phenylalanine or tryptophan closes the CDR3, a read error is the likely cause. The chain links TRBV29-1 to TRBJ1-1, with a possible D match to TRBD1 (5 bases). The germline V and J ends were trimmed by 7 bases and 3 bases, with 15 bases remaining between them. CDR1 is SQVTM and CDR2 is ANQGSEA in the germline V gene. The CDR3 is 13 residues long. The chain's CDR3 is CSASAGRDTEAFH. In DNA, the CDR3 is TGCAGCGCCTCGGCAGGGAGGGACACTGAAGCTTTCCAT.